Presented here are 11 T cell receptor beta chains from one specimen sequenced in a study of beta chain bispecific antibodies for T cell cancers. Points from the study as a whole: In these mixed samples, most targeted TRBV reads derived from the leukemia cell line.

T cells were expanded from blood mononuclear cells for about 3 days with anti-CD3 OKT3 or CD3/CD28 beads. TCRdb processed the 5' RACE reads anew with MiXCR; each CDR3 protein has one entry. This sample has 8,400 or so distinct CDR3 sequences, with 2% to 2.5% found just once. Their antigens are not known. Sequencing was performed on T cells from a healthy donor cultured with Jurkat leukemia cells, taken from a culture containing an anti-CD19 bispecific antibody. These TCRs come from a human donor in good health. Some clones in this sample may be carry-over from other donors' samples.

This clonotype came up many times. This chain links TRBV15 with TRBJ2-3; 9 bases agree with TRBD2. Germline V gives CDR1 LNHNV, CDR2 YYDKDF (reference sequence). The ends lost 4 bases at V and 2 bases at J; junction bases unmatched: 10. The CDR3 has 17 amino acids. The CDR3 DNA sequence: TGTGCCACCAGCACAGCCGGCAGCGGGGGGTACACAGATACGCAGTATTTT. As protein: CATSTAGSGGYTDTQYF.

There are many counts of this clonotype. The genes are TRBV12-3 or TRBV12-4 and TRBJ1-1; D not certain. The V end lost 1 base, the J end lost 0 bases, and 18 bases lay between the germline ends. The CDR3 has 18 residues. The CDR3 sequence is CASSLVVWAAELNTEAFF. CDR3 coding DNA: TGTGCCAGCAGTTTAGTCGTGTGGGCAGCCGAATTGAACACTGAAGCTTTCTTT.

This clonotype occurred many times. V gene TRBV11-2 combines with J gene TRBJ2-5; D is uncertain. Germline V gene data show CDR1 as SGHAT and CDR2 as FQNNGV. The ends were cut back, 3 bases at V and 1 base at J, with 15 bases in the middle. CDR3 length: 16 amino acids. CDR3 residues: CASSFEYGVFQETQYF. The CDR3 DNA sequence: TGTGCCAGCAGCTTTGAATATGGGGTTTTCCAAGAGACCCAGTACTTC.

This clonotype was counted ten times or more. V usage is TRBV3-1 and J usage is TRBJ1-2, with TRBD1 identical over 7 bases. The V and J ends lost 6 bases and 2 bases, in that order; junction bases with no gene match: 12. Germline V lookup: CDR1 LGHDT, CDR2 YNNKEL (reference sequence). The CDR3 spans 16 residues. This chain's CDR3 is CASRPPRGRENYGYTF. The CDR3 DNA sequence: TGTGCCAGCAGACCTCCGAGGGGGCGTGAAAACTATGGCTACACCTTC. The full variable domain, its missing parts supplied by reference TRBV3-1 and TRBJ1-2, is DTAVSQTPKYLVTQMGNDKSIKCEQNLGHDTMYWYKQDSKKFLKIMFSYNNKELIINETVPNRFSPKSPDKAHLNLHINSLELGDSAVYFCASRPPRGRENYGYTFGSGTRLTVV.

This clonotype was recorded many times. The V call is TRBV10-3, the J call TRBJ2-1, with 9 bases matching TRBD1. This CDR3 has 15 amino acids. Trimming cost V 2 bases and J 5 bases; bases outside gene matches: 4. CDR1 ENHRY and CDR2 SYGVKD come from the germline V gene. The CDR3 reads CAISEGTGINNEQFF. The CDR3, as DNA: TGTGCCATCAGTGAGGGGACAGGGATTAACAATGAGCAGTTCTTC.

There are many counts of this clonotype. V gene TRBV7-9 combines with J gene TRBJ2-2; 8 bases are a match to TRBD2. The V gene's germline CDR1 is SEHNR and CDR2 FQNEAQ (reference sequence). Germline trimming cut 3 bases from V and 2 bases from J; bases unmatched to any gene: 5. CDR3 length: 16 residues. DNA for the CDR3: TGTGCCAGCAGCTTCAGGCGGGGGGCCAACACCGGGGAGCTGTTTTTT. Its translation: CASSFRRGANTGELFF.

This clonotype has at least ten counts. The chain couples TRBV18 to TRBJ2-7; D uncertain. This CDR3 has 16 amino acids. The germline V gene has CDR1 KGHSH and CDR2 LQKENI. Trimming cost V 0 bases and J 1 base, with 13 bases left between them. The CDR3 sequence: CASSPPVNHGSYEQYF. CDR3 sequence (DNA): TGTGCCAGCTCACCACCGGTGAATCACGGATCCTACGAGCAGTACTTC.

This clonotype was seen many times. The chain is built from TRBV5-1 and TRBJ2-2; D gene uncertain. Germline V lookup: CDR1 SGHRS, CDR2 YFSETQ. The CDR3 spans 12 residues. The V end lost 0 bases, the J end lost 6 bases, and 3 bases lay between the germline ends. CDR3 amino acids: CASSLEAGELFF. As DNA, the CDR3 is TGCGCCAGCAGCTTGGAAGCCGGGGAGCTGTTTTTT.

This clonotype was observed many times. The V and J genes are TRBV27 and TRBJ2-7, with D possibly called TRBD1 or TRBD2 (5 bases each). The CDR3 covers 14 residues. Trimming pared 3 bases from V and 2 bases from J, leaving 11 bases between. Germline V gene data show CDR1 as MNHEY and CDR2 as SMNVEV (reference sequence). CDR3 nucleotides: TGTGCCAGCAGTTTCGGGACGGCAACCTACGAGCAGTACTTC. This gives the protein CASSFGTATYEQYF.

This clonotype was counted many times. J is TRBJ1-2 and V is TRBV29-1, with D hard to call. Trimming took off 2 bases at V and 2 bases at J, with 6 bases between the two ends. CDR1 and CDR2 from the germline V gene are SQVTM and ANQGSEA. The CDR3 sequence is 12 residues long. The CDR3 DNA is TGCAGCGTTGAAACCGGGAACTATGGCTACACCTTC. It translates to CSVETGNYGYTF.

This clonotype was counted at least ten times. The V gene is TRBV6-5, the J gene TRBJ1-6; D gene ambiguous. Trimming stripped 5 bases from V and 7 bases from J, with 6 bases between. Germline V gene lookup returns CDR1 MNHEY and CDR2 SVGAGI. This CDR3 is built from 12 residues. CDR3 sequence (DNA): TGTGCCAGCAGTGAAAAAAATTCACCCCTCCACTTT. Its translation is CASSEKNSPLHF.